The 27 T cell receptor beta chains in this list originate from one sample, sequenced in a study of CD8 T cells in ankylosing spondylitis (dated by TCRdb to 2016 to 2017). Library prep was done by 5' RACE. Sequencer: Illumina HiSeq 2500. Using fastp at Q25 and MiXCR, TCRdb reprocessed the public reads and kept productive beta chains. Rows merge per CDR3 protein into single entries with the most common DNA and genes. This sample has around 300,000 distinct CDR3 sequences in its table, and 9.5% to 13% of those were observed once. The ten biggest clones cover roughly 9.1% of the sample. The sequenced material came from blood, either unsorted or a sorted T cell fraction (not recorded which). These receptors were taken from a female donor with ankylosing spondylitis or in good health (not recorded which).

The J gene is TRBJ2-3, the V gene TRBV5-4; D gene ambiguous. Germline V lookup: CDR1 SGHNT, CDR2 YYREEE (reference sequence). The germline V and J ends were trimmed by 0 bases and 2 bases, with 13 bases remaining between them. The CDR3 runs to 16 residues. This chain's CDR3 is CASSLETAALTDTQYF. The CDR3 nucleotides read TGTGCCAGCAGCTTGGAAACAGCTGCCCTCACAGATACGCAGTATTTT. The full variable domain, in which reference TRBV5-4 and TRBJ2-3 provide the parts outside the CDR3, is ETGVTQSPTHLIKTRGQQVTLRCSSQSGHNTVSWYQQALGQGPQFIFQYYREEENGRGNFPPRFSGLQFPNYSSELNVNALELDDSALYLCASSLETAALTDTQYFGPGTRLTVL.

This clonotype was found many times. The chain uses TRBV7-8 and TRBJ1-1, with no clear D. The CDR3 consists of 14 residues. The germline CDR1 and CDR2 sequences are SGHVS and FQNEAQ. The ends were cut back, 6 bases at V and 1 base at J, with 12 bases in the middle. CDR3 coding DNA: TGTGCCAGCAGTATAAAGAGGCAGAACACTGAAGCTTTCTTT. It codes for CASSIKRQNTEAFF.

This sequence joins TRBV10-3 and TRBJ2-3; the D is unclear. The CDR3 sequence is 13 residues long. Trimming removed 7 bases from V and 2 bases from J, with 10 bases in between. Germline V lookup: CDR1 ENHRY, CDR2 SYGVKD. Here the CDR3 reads CAIITEITDTQYF. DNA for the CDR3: TGTGCCATCATCACAGAGATCACAGATACGCAGTATTTT.

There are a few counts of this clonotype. In DNA, the CDR3 is TGTGCCAGCAGCGCCTCGGCCTCCTACAATGAGCAGTTCTTC. Translated: CASSASASYNEQFF. The gene calls are TRBV7-9 and TRBJ2-1; D remains ambiguous. Germline values: CDR1 SEHNR, CDR2 FQNEAQ (reference sequence). The CDR3 totals 14 residues. The ends were cut back, 5 bases at V and 0 bases at J, with 8 bases in the middle.

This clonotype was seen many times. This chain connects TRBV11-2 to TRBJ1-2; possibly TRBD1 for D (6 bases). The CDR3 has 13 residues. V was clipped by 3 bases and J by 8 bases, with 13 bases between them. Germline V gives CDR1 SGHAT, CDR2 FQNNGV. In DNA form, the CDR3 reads TGTGCCAGCAGCTTCGGGGGGGCCATAGGCTACACCTTC. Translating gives CASSFGGAIGYTF.

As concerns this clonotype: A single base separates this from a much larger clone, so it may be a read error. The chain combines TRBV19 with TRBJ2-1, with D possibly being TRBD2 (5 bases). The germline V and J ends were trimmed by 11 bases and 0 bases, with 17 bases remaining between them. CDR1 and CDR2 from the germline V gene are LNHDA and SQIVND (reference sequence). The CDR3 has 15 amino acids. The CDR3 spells CASKQASNSYNEQFF. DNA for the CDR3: TGTGCCTCCAAACAAGCTAGCAACTCCTACAATGAGCAGTTCTTC. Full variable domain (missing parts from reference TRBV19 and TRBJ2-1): DGGITQSPKYLFRKEGQNVTLSCEQNLNHDAMYWYRQDPGQGLRLIYYSQIVNDFQKGDIAEGYSVSREKKESFPLTVTSAQKNPTAFYLCASKQASNSYNEQFFGPGTRLTVL.

The CDR3, as DNA: TGCGCCAGCAGCTGGAACGGGCAGGGGATGGTAAATGAGCAGTTCTTC. Protein product: CASSWNGQGMVNEQFF. This rearrangement joins TRBV5-1 to TRBJ2-1; a possible D gene is TRBD1 (6 bases). Trimming removed 3 bases from V and 7 bases from J, with 20 bases in between. The CDR3 consists of 16 residues. CDR1 is SGHRS and CDR2 is YFSETQ in the germline V gene.

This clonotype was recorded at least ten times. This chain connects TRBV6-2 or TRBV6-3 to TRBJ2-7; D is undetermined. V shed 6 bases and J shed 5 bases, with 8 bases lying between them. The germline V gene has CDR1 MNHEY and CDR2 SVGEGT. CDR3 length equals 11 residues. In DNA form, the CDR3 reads TGTGCCAGCAGCTTTCGGGACGAGCAGTACTTC. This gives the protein CASSFRDEQYF.

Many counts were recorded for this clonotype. The CDR3 protein is CASSSRDRDGYTF. CDR3 sequence (DNA): TGCGCCAGCAGCTCCCGGGACAGGGATGGCTACACCTTC. The chain is built from TRBV5-1 and TRBJ1-2, with 9 bases fitting TRBD1. The CDR3 runs 13 residues. Germline CDR1 and CDR2: SGHRS and YFSETQ. The V gene end was trimmed by 3 bases and the J gene end by 6 bases; junction bases not matched to a gene: 3.

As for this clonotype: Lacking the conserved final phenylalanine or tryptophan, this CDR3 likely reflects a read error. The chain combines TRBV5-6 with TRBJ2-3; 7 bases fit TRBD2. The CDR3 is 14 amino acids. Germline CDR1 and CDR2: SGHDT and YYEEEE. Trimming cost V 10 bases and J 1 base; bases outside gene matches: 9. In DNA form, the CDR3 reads TGTGCCTGCAAGTGGGGGAGGGGCACAGATACGCAGTATATT. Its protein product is CACKWGRGTDTQYI.

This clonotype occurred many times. In DNA, the CDR3 is TGTGCCAGCAGCGTAGGGATCACGGGGGGCCTCAGCAATGAGCAGTTCTTC. Translation: CASSVGITGGLSNEQFF. The chain is built from TRBV9 and TRBJ2-1, with TRBD2 as a possible D gene (7 bases). This CDR3 contains 17 residues. The germline V and J ends were trimmed by 0 bases and 6 bases, with 19 bases remaining between them. The V gene's germline CDR1 is SGDLS and CDR2 YYNGEE.

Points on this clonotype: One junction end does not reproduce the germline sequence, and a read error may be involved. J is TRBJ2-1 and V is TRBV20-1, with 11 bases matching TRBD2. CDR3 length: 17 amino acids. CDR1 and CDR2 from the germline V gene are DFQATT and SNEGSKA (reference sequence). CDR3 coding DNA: TGCTGTGCTAGCTTGAGAATAGCGGGGGGGCCGCGAAATGAGCAGTTCTTC. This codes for CCASLRIAGGPRNEQFF.

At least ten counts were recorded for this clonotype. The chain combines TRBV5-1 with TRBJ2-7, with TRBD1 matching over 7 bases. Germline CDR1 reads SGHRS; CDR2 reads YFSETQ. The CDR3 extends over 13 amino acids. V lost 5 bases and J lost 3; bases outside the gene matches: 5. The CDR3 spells CASRETGIYEQYF. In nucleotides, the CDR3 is TGCGCCAGCAGGGAGACAGGGATCTACGAGCAGTACTTC.

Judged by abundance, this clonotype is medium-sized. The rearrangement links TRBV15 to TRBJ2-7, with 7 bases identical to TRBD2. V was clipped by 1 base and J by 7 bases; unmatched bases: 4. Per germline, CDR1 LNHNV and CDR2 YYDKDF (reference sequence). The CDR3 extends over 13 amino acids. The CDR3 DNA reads TGTGCCACCAGCAGAGTGGCGGGGGAAGAGCAGTACTTC. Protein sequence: CATSRVAGEEQYF. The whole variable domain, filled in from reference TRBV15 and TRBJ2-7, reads DAMVIQNPRYQVTQFGKPVTLSCSQTLNHNVMYWYQQKSSQAPKLLFHYYDKDFNNEADTPDNFQSRRPNTSFCFLDIRSPGLGDTAMYLCATSRVAGEEQYFGPGTRLTVT.

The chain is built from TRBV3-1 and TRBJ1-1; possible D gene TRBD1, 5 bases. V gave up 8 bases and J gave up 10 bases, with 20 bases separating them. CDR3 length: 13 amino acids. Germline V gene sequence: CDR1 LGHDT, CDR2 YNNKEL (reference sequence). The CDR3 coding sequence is TGTGCCAGCTTAGGGGACCCGAGGGTCGGAGCTTTCTTT. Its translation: CASLGDPRVGAFF.

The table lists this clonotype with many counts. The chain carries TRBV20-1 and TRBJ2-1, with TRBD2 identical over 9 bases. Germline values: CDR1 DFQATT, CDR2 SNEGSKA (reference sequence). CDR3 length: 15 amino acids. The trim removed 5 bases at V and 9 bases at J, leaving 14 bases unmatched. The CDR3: CSASSLAGVSFEQFF. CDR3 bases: TGCAGTGCTTCCTCCTTAGCGGGAGTCAGTTTTGAGCAGTTCTTC.

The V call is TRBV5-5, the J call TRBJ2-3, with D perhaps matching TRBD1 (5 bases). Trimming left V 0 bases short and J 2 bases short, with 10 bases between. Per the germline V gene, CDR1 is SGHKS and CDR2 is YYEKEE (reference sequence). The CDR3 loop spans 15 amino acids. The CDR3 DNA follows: TGTGCCAGCAGCTTGGGACAGATTAACACAGATACGCAGTATTTT. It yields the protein CASSLGQINTDTQYF.

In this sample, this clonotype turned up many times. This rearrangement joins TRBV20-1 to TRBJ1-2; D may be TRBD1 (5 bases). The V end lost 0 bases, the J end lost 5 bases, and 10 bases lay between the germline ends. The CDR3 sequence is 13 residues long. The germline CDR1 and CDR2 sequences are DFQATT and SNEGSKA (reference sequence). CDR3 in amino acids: CSARDEGTYGYTF. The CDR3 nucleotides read TGCAGTGCTAGAGATGAAGGGACGTATGGCTACACCTTC.

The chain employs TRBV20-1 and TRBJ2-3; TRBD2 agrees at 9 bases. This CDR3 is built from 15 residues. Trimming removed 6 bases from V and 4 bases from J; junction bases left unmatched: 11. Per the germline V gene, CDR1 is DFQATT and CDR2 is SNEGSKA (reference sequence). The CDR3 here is CSAPPREGAADTQYF. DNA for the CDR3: TGCAGTGCCCCCCCGCGGGAGGGGGCAGCAGATACGCAGTATTTT.

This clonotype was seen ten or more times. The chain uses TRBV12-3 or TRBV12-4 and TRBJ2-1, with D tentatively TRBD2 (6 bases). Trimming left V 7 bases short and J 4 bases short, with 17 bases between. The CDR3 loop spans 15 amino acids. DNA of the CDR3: TGTGCCAGCAAAGGACTATCAGACCAGTACAATGAGCAGTTCTTC. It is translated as CASKGLSDQYNEQFF.

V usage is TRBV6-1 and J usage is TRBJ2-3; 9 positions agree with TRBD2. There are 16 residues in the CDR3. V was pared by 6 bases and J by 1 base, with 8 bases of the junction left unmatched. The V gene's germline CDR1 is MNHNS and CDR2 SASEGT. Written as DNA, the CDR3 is TGTGCCAGCAGCAGCTGGCGCGGGAGGGGCACAGATACGCAGTATTTT. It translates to CASSSWRGRGTDTQYF.

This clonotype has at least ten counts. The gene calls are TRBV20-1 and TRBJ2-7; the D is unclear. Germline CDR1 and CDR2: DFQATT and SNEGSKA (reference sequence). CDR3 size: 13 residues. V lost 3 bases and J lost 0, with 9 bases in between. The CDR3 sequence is CSASQRSSYEQYF. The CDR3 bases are TGCAGTGCTAGTCAGAGGAGCTCCTACGAGCAGTACTTC.

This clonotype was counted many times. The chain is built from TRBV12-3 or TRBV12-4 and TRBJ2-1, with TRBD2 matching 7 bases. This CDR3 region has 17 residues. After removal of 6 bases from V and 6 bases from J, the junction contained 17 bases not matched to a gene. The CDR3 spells CASSNRGLSPLGNEQFF. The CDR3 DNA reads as TGTGCCAGCAGCAACCGGGGACTATCTCCCCTCGGCAATGAGCAGTTCTTC.

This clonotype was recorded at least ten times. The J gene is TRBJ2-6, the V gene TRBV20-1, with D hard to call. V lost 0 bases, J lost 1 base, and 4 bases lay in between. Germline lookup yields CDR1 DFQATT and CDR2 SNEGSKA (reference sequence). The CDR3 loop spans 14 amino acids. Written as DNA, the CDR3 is TGCAGTGCTAGAGAGGGTTCTGGGGCCAACGTCCTGACTTTC. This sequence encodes CSAREGSGANVLTF.

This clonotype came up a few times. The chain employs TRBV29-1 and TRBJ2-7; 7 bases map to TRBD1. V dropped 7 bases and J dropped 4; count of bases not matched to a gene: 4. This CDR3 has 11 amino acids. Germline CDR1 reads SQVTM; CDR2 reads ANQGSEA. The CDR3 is CSAGTVYEQYF. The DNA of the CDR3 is TGCAGCGCCGGGACAGTATACGAGCAGTACTTC.

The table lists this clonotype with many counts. CDR3 protein: CSVPRSGSTDTQYF. In DNA form, the CDR3 reads TGCAGCGTTCCCCGGAGTGGGTCCACAGATACGCAGTATTTT. The chain joins TRBV29-1 to TRBJ2-3, with D uncertain. V was trimmed by 5 bases and J by 2 bases, leaving 14 bases between them. The germline V gene has CDR1 SQVTM and CDR2 ANQGSEA. The CDR3 length is 14 residues.

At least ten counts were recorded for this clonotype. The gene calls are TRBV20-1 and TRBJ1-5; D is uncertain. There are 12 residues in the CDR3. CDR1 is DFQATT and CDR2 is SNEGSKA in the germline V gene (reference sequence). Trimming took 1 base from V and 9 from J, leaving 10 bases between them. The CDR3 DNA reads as TGCAGTGCTAGAGGAAATTTGCCGCCCCAGCATTTT. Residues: CSARGNLPPQHF.